These T cell receptor beta chains were read from a single sample in a study of cytomegalovirus exposure and HLA in healthy donors. Generated by immunoSEQ multiplex PCR, the TCRdb table keeps only in-frame clones and is missing some. This sample's table reports 150,000 to 200,000 clones. Input material: PBMCs. The receptors were sampled from a woman younger than 35 in good health and CMV-seropositive. Each CDR3 is given with its conserved first and last residue. Each record gives: J gene, V gene, D gene, CDR3 length, CDR3 protein, CDR3 DNA. The D gene is left open where the match is weak.

>TRBJ2-3|TRBV7-6|TRBD1|13
CASSLDRGDTQYF
TGTGCCAGCAGCTTAGACAGGGGAGATACGCAGTATTTT
>TRBJ1-4|TRBV9|NA|15
CASLERRWANEKLFF
TGTGCCAGCCTCGAGCGTCGGTGGGCTAATGAAAAACTGTTTTTT
>TRBJ2-1|TRBV27|NA|14
CASSFLRPNNEQFF
TGTGCCAGCAGTTTCCTACGCCCCAACAATGAGCAGTTCTTC
>TRBJ2-1|TRBV7-3|NA|15
CASSLAGSSYNEQFF
TGTGCCAGCAGCTTAGCGGGGAGCTCCTACAATGAGCAGTTCTTC
>TRBJ2-7|TRBV29-1|NA|13
CSVIDRTSYEQYF
TGCAGCGTTATAGACAGGACCTCCTACGAGCAGTACTTC
>TRBJ1-2|TRBV9|NA|15
CASSVEGHSSYGYTF
TGTGCCAGCAGCGTAGAGGGACACTCCAGCTATGGCTACACCTTC
>TRBJ2-5|TRBV7-2|NA|14
CASSLVSSQETQYF
TGTGCCAGCAGCTTAGTCTCGAGCCAAGAGACCCAGTACTTC
>TRBJ2-7|TRBV6-5|NA|15
CASSYSAQGSYEQYF
TGTGCCAGCAGTTACTCGGCCCAGGGGTCCTACGAGCAGTACTTC
>TRBJ2-1|TRBV27|TRBD2|15
CASSLGLAGYNEQFF
TGTGCCAGCAGTTTAGGACTAGCGGGTTACAATGAGCAGTTCTTC
>TRBJ2-7|TRBV2|NA|13
CASSENTVYEQYF
TGTGCCAGCAGTGAAAATACAGTCTACGAGCAGTACTTC
>TRBJ2-7|TRBV5-1|TRBD1|15
CASRAGTGEGYEQYF
TGCGCCAGCAGGGCCGGGACAGGGGAAGGCTACGAGCAGTACTTC
>TRBJ2-7|TRBV6-5|NA|15
CASSYWVGSSYEQYF
TGTGCCAGCAGTTACTGGGTAGGGAGCTCCTACGAGCAGTACTTC
>TRBJ2-6|TRBV5-1|TRBD2|22
CASRQPRQSTSGGLSGANVLTF
TGCGCCAGCAGACAACCGCGACAGAGTACTAGCGGGGGCCTCTCTGGGGCCAACGTCCTGACTTTC
>TRBJ2-5|TRBV30|NA|12
CAWNGGWETQYF
TGTGCCTGGAACGGGGGATGGGAGACCCAGTACTTC
>TRBJ2-1|TRBV7-3|TRBD2|15
CASSSGLAGPGAQFF
TGTGCCAGCAGCTCGGGACTAGCGGGCCCAGGTGCGCAGTTCTTC
>TRBJ1-1|TRBV7-2|NA|14
CASSVQGWQAEAFF
TGTGCCAGCAGCGTACAGGGATGGCAAGCTGAAGCTTTCTTT
>TRBJ1-1|TRBV25-1|TRBD1|13
CASGTGALLEAFF
TGTGCCAGCGGGACAGGTGCCCTACTTGAAGCTTTCTTT
>TRBJ1-1|TRBV5-4|TRBD1|14
CASSPGTVSREAFF
TGTGCCAGCAGCCCAGGGACAGTCTCACGTGAAGCTTTCTTT
>TRBJ1-2|TRBV27|NA|12
CASASGGYGYTF
TGTGCCAGCGCGTCGGGGGGCTATGGCTACACCTTC
>TRBJ1-4|TRBV5-1|TRBD1|16
CASSLAPQGVSEKLFF
TGCGCCAGCAGCTTGGCCCCCCAGGGGGTCTCTGAAAAACTGTTTTTT
>TRBJ2-7|TRBV7-2|TRBD1|15
CASSYAGTVFREQYF
TGTGCCAGCAGCTACGCCGGGACAGTCTTTCGGGAGCAGTACTTC
>TRBJ1-6|TRBV11-2|TRBD1|15
CASSLRGTDNSPLHF
TGTGCCAGCAGCTTAAGGGGGACAGATAATTCACCCCTCCACTTT
>TRBJ2-7|TRBV6-1|TRBD1|15
CASSEGQGVNYEQYF
TGTGCCAGCAGTGAGGGACAGGGGGTAAATTACGAGCAGTACTTC
>TRBJ2-3|TRBV7-2|TRBD2|15
CASSFSGGAADTQYF
TGTGCCAGCAGCTTTAGCGGGGGGGCAGCGGATACGCAGTATTTT
>TRBJ2-7|TRBV4-2|TRBD2|15
CASSQDQLAAYEQYF
TGTGCCAGCAGCCAAGATCAACTAGCGGCCTACGAGCAGTACTTC
>TRBJ1-2|TRBV5-4|TRBD1|15
CASRVAGGFNYGYTF
TGTGCCAGCAGGGTGGCAGGGGGATTCAACTATGGCTACACCTTC
>TRBJ1-4|TRBV5-1|NA|15
CASSSFLGANEKLFF
TGCGCCAGCAGTTCCTTTTTGGGAGCTAATGAAAAACTGTTTTTT
>TRBJ2-2|TRBV9|NA|14
CATSRTGDTGELFF
TGTGCCACTTCTCGTACAGGCGACACCGGGGAGCTGTTTTTT
>TRBJ2-5|TRBV5-4|TRBD2|16
CASSFSLAGERETQYF
TGTGCCAGCAGCTTTTCTCTAGCGGGAGAACGAGAGACCCAGTACTTC
>TRBJ1-5|TRBV27|TRBD1|15
CASSLLGQGNQPQHF
TGTGCCAGCAGTTTATTAGGACAGGGTAATCAGCCCCAGCATTTT
>TRBJ1-1|TRBV11-2|NA|17
CASSLVIRGHKNTEAFF
TGTGCCAGCAGCTTAGTAATTCGGGGACACAAGAACACTGAAGCTTTCTTT
>TRBJ2-1|TRBV2|TRBD1|15
CASRLAGTGDWEQFF
TGTGCCAGCAGGTTGGCCGGGACAGGTGATTGGGAGCAGTTCTTC
>TRBJ2-7|TRBV5-1|NA|15
CASTNQAGVANEQYF
TGCGCCAGTACAAACCAGGCTGGCGTCGCCAACGAGCAGTACTTC
>TRBJ2-1|TRBV7-3|TRBD2|17
CASSLTPLAGGTNEQFF
TGTGCCAGCAGCTTAACCCCCCTAGCGGGGGGGACGAATGAGCAGTTCTTC
>TRBJ1-2|TRBV6-5|NA|13
CASSRDINYGYTF
TGTGCCAGCAGCCGGGACATCAACTATGGCTACACCTTC
>TRBJ1-1|TRBV19|TRBD1|15
CASSLTGGMGTEAFF
TGTGCCAGTAGTCTCACAGGGGGCATGGGCACTGAAGCTTTCTTT
>TRBJ2-4|TRBV7-2|TRBD1|15
CASRNPGGAKNIQYF
TGTGCCAGCAGGAACCCAGGGGGAGCCAAAAACATTCAGTACTTC
>TRBJ2-7|TRBV7-9|NA|11
CASSMRYEQYF
TGTGCCAGCAGCATGCGATACGAGCAGTACTTC
>TRBJ2-2|TRBV2|NA|16
CASSERRGLPTGELFF
TGTGCCAGCAGTGAAAGGCGGGGGCTACCCACCGGGGAGCTGTTTTTT
>TRBJ2-7|TRBV6-5|NA|14
CASSYSEGPDEQYF
TGTGCCAGCAGTTACTCGGAGGGGCCGGACGAGCAGTACTTC
>TRBJ2-7|TRBV10-3|NA|12
CAIKSGSYEQYF
TGTGCCATCAAGTCGGGTTCCTACGAGCAGTACTTC
>TRBJ1-2|TRBV5-6|TRBD1|16
CASSLPGTVIYYGYTF
TGTGCCAGCAGCTTGCCCGGGACAGTCATCTACTATGGCTACACCTTC
>TRBJ1-4|TRBV19|TRBD1|17
CASSIGLEGTGVEKLFF
TGTGCCAGTAGTATAGGATTGGAGGGGACAGGGGTCGAAAAACTGTTTTTT
>TRBJ1-1|TRBV10-3|NA|15
CAIRGHDGMNTEAFF
TGTGCCATCAGGGGCCACGACGGGATGAACACTGAAGCTTTCTTT
>TRBJ1-2|TRBV6-6|NA|14
CASTQSGGVDGYTF
TGTGCCAGCACCCAATCCGGGGGGGTTGATGGCTACACCTTC
>TRBJ1-2|TRBV7-9|TRBD1|18
CASSSVPGQGSEGYGYTF
TGTGCCAGCAGCTCCGTCCCGGGACAGGGGTCAGAAGGCTATGGCTACACCTTC
>TRBJ1-5|TRBV6-1|NA|16
CASSGQEQWWERPQHF
TGTGCCAGCAGTGGACAGGAACAATGGTGGGAGCGGCCCCAGCATTTT
>TRBJ1-2|TRBV6-5|NA|14
CASGGGEGDYGYTF
TGTGCCAGCGGGGGGGGAGAGGGAGACTATGGCTACACCTTC
>TRBJ1-1|TRBV5-1|TRBD1|13
CASSLGQGGEAFF
TGCGCCAGCAGCTTGGGACAGGGGGGTGAAGCTTTCTTT
>TRBJ1-1|TRBV5-4|TRBD1|14
CASSRGQGNTEAFF
TGTGCCAGCAGCCGGGGACAGGGAAACACTGAAGCTTTCTTT
>TRBJ1-2|TRBV10-3|TRBD1|14
CAISGDSTNYGYTF
TGTGCCATCAGTGGGGACAGTACTAACTATGGCTACACCTTC
>TRBJ2-3|TRBV13|NA|14
CASSPTVSTDTQYF
TGTGCCAGCAGCCCGACAGTCAGCACAGATACGCAGTATTTT
>TRBJ2-3|TRBV2|NA|13
CASGGAGTDTQYF
TGTGCCAGCGGGGGCGCCGGCACAGATACGCAGTATTTT